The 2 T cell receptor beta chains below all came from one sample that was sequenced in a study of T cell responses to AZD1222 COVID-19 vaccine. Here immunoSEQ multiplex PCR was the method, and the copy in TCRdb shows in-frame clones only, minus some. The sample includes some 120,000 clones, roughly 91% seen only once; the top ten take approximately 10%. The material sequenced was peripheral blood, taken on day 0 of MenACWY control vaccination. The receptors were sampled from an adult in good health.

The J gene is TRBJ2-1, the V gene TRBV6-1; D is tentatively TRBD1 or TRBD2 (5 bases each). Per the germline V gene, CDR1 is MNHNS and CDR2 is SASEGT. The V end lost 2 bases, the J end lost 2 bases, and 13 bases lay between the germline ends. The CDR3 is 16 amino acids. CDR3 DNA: TGTGCCAGCAGTGAATTGTGGGACGGAGCCTACAATGAGCAGTTCTTC. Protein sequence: CASSELWDGAYNEQFF.

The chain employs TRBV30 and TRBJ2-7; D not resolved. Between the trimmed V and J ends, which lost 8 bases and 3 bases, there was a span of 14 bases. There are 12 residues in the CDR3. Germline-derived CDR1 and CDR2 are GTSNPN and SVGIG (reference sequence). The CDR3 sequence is CAQGSVGYEQYF. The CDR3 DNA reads TGTGCCCAAGGAAGTGTCGGCTACGAGCAGTACTTC.